This T cell receptor beta chain was identified in a study of blood T cell repertoires in COVID-19. About the study: The samples span acute and convalescent COVID-19 from the United States, Italy and Spain. The analysed material was cDNA or gDNA that came from T cells, B-cell-depleted T cells, or PBMCs.

Assay used: immunoSEQ multiplex PCR; TCRdb lists only in-frame clones, some missing. This sample has hundreds of thousands of clones, with about nine tenths found just once. This study enrolled people aged about 18 to 100 from under 25 US geographic areas. Participant reports of clinical history set cohort assignment. The material sequenced was PBMCs or T cells enriched from blood (not recorded which). This TCR was recovered from a woman aged 25-40 years with acute COVID-19.

CDR3 coding DNA: TGTGCCAGCAGCGGCCAGGGTTGGGGCTACACCTTC. Translation: CASSGQGWGYTF. The chain has TRBV9 and TRBJ1-2; D may be TRBD1 (5 bases). The CDR3 has 12 amino acids. Germline CDR1 is SGDLS and CDR2 is YYNGEE. V lost 3 bases, J lost 8 bases, and 11 bases lay in between.